The table lists the clone carrying this TCR beta chain with a count of one. Its antigen remains unknown. CDR1 MGHRA and CDR2 YSYEKL come from the germline V gene. V was pared by 1 base and J by 4 bases, with 13 bases between. This CDR3 region has 15 residues. Libraries were prepared by immunoSEQ multiplex PCR; TCRdb keeps only in-frame clonotypes and omits some of them. The table shows over 30,000 clones, with approximately 80% occurring only once. These data come from a study of a mutant IDH1 vaccine in newly diagnosed glioma. Study in general: In weeks 1, 3, 5, 7, 11, 15, 19 and 23, patients were vaccinated. Treated patients had a mean age of roughly 44 years and a sex split that was about 62% male and approximately 38% female.

Time point: week 5, during vaccination. Vaccination used 300 ug of mutant IDH1 20-mer peptide per dose, with topical imiquimod. Donors had new IDH1-mutant astrocytomas of WHO grade 3 or 4 (ATRX-lost). The chain uses TRBV4-1 and TRBJ1-2; no firm D call. Sequencing was performed on PBMCs, taken from a glioma patient whose treatment included an IDH1 peptide vaccine. The sequence was collected from a man between 25 and 39 years old with glioma. Here the CDR3 reads CASSQGHLRGYGYTF. The DNA for the CDR3 is TGCGCCAGCAGCCAAGGACACCTCCGGGGCTATGGCTACACCTTC.